This TCR beta chain is drawn from a study of control samples from healthy donors and cancer patients. This CDR3 is 14 amino acids long. Trimming cost V 5 bases and J 6 bases, with 13 bases left between them. From germline, CDR1 is LGHDT and CDR2 YNNKEL (reference sequence). Clones were read by immunoSEQ multiplex PCR, and TCRdb kept only the in-frame ones, dropping some. The table includes around 150,000 clones, roughly 94% detected once. This clone was picked up a small number of times. The receptor was isolated from a woman in her 40s in good health. This chain joins TRBV3-1 (or the pseudogene TRBV3-2) and TRBJ2-2; possibly TRBD1 for D (6 bases). The sample comprised blood. This chain's CDR3 is CASSGDTKPGELFF. The CDR3 nucleotides are TGTGCCAGCAGCGGGGACACGAAACCCGGGGAGCTGTTTTTT.